The 24 T cell receptor beta chains below were found in one sample sequenced in a study of vaccination and CD4 T cells after COVID-19. The Oncomine TCR Beta short-read assay sequenced DNA from cultured CD4+ T cells. TCRdb called the PCR reads again in MiXCR, with one record for every CDR3 protein. This sample has roughly 7,600 distinct CDR3 sequences, with approximately 34% found just once. Described treatment: approximately 10-day PBMC culture with coronavirus spike peptide pools or control peptides (ViraFEST assay). Harvesting of the unexposed donor's CD4+ T cells predated the COVID-19 pandemic (2011-2018). These receptors have no known antigen. Sequenced input: CD4+ T cells from blood, cultured in vitro. All receptors come from a human donor in good health.

The V call is TRBV10-3, the J call TRBJ1-5; D not resolved. The CDR3 sequence is 12 residues long. Trimming pared 0 bases from V and 7 bases from J, leaving 4 bases between. Germline V gene lookup returns CDR1 ENHRY and CDR2 SYGVKD. This CDR3 reads CAISESEQPQHF. CDR3 sequence (DNA): TGTGCCATCAGTGAGTCTGAACAGCCCCAGCATTTT.

This chain connects TRBV27 to TRBJ2-1; 8 nucleotides line up with TRBD2. Losses at the gene ends were 8 bases for V and 7 bases for J; bases not matched to a gene: 10. CDR1 is MNHEY and CDR2 is SMNVEV in the germline V gene (reference sequence). There are 14 residues in the CDR3. CDR3: CASCWRGAGNEQFF. For the CDR3, the DNA is TGTGCCAGCTGCTGGCGGGGGGCGGGGAATGAGCAGTTCTTC.

This chain links TRBV20-1 with TRBJ2-3, with 7 bases fitting TRBD1. The CDR3 totals 14 residues. Looked up from germline, CDR1 is DFQATT and CDR2 is SNEGSKA (reference sequence). V shed 5 bases, J shed 0 bases, and the junction held 5 bases outside the gene matches. Written as DNA, the CDR3 is TGCAGTGCTCGACAGGGCCTAAGCACAGATACGCAGTATTTT. Residues: CSARQGLSTDTQYF.

V usage is TRBV20-1 and J usage is TRBJ2-2; possible D gene TRBD2, 5 bases. The CDR3 runs to 14 residues. The V gene lost 0 bases and the J gene lost 6 bases, with 11 bases spanning the gap. Germline CDR1 DFQATT, CDR2 SNEGSKA (reference sequence). CDR3 in DNA: TGCAGTGCTAGAGAGGCACAGCGGCCCGGGGAGCTGTTTTTT. This encodes CSAREAQRPGELFF.

The chain uses TRBV30 and TRBJ2-5; 7 bases line up with TRBD2. Germline V gene lookup returns CDR1 GTSNPN and CDR2 SVGIG (reference sequence). Trimming took 2 bases from V and 4 from J; bases not matched to a gene: 16. CDR3 size: 17 residues. CDR3: CAWSRPLAGVSGETQYF. The CDR3 region has the DNA TGTGCCTGGAGTCGCCCCTTGGCGGGGGTGTCAGGAGAGACCCAGTACTTC.

This clonotype was seen a handful of times. The chain joins TRBV2 to TRBJ1-2; unclear D gene. The CDR3 covers 10 residues. Germline CDR1 is SNHLY and CDR2 is FYNNEI. The ends were cut back, 7 bases at V and 8 bases at J, with 8 bases in the middle. CDR3 coding DNA: TGTGCCAGCACCGAGTTCGGCTACACCTTC. The encoded protein is CASTEFGYTF.

This clonotype was counted between two and nine times. The chain recombines TRBV6-1 with TRBJ2-1, with 11 bases matching TRBD2. The V gene's germline CDR1 is MNHNS and CDR2 SASEGT. V dropped 2 bases and J dropped 8; count of bases not matched to a gene: 8. This CDR3 is 16 amino acids long. Written as DNA, the CDR3 is TGTGCCAGCAGTGAAATTAGCGGGGGGGCCACGGATGAGCAGTTCTTC. It is translated as CASSEISGGATDEQFF.

This clonotype was seen only a few times. The J gene is TRBJ1-1, the V gene TRBV7-9; 7 bases match TRBD1. Trimming removed 4 bases from V and 0 bases from J; junction bases left unmatched: 5. From germline, CDR1 is SEHNR and CDR2 FQNEAQ (reference sequence). The CDR3 extends over 15 amino acids. CDR3 loop: CASSSGTVMNTEAFF. Written as DNA, the CDR3 is TGTGCCAGCAGCTCAGGGACAGTGATGAACACTGAAGCTTTCTTT.

This chain uses TRBV5-4 with TRBJ1-2; TRBD1 might be the D (6 bases). The CDR3 is 14 residues long. V was clipped by 4 bases and J by 0 bases, with 10 bases between them. The germline CDR1 and CDR2 sequences are SGHNT and YYREEE (reference sequence). CDR3 sequence reads: CASSKGGANYGYTF. Written as DNA, the CDR3 is TGTGCCAGCAGCAAGGGGGGGGCTAACTATGGCTACACCTTC.

The chain is built from TRBV20-1 and TRBJ1-2, with unresolved D. V lost 4 bases and J lost 6, with 12 bases in between. In germline, CDR1 is DFQATT, CDR2 SNEGSKA (reference sequence). The CDR3 runs 12 residues. The CDR3: CSANGQVHGYTF. The CDR3 nucleotides read TGCAGTGCTAATGGGCAGGTTCATGGCTACACCTTC.

The genes are TRBV2 and TRBJ2-3, with D unclear. The germline gives CDR1 SNHLY, CDR2 FYNNEI. V lost 0 bases and J lost 4, with 11 bases in between. The CDR3 runs 15 residues. As DNA, the CDR3 is TGTGCCAGCAGTGAAGCTGACCACAGACCAGATACGCAGTATTTT. It translates to CASSEADHRPDTQYF.

V usage is TRBV20-1 and J usage is TRBJ2-3; D is ambiguous. Trimming left V 5 bases short and J 6 bases short, with 6 bases between. CDR3 length: 10 residues. Germline CDR1 reads DFQATT; CDR2 reads SNEGSKA (reference sequence). CDR3 sequence: CSAQWDTQYF. CDR3 DNA sequence: TGCAGTGCTCAATGGGATACGCAGTATTTT.

J is TRBJ1-1 and V is TRBV7-2, with unresolved D. The germline gives CDR1 SGHTA, CDR2 FQGNSA. Trimming left V 4 bases short and J 6 bases short, with 12 bases between. The CDR3 totals 13 residues. CDR3 in DNA: TGTGCCAGCAGCTCCGGACCCGCCGCTGAAGCTTTCTTT. Protein sequence: CASSSGPAAEAFF. The full variable domain, in which reference TRBV7-2 and TRBJ1-1 provide the parts outside the CDR3, is GAGVSQSPSNKVTEKGKDVELRCDPISGHTALYWYRQSLGQGLEFLIYFQGNSAPDKSGLPSDRFSAERTGGSVSTLTIQRTQQEDSAVYLCASSSGPAAEAFFGQGTRLTVV.

The rearrangement joins TRBV5-8 to TRBJ1-1, with D possibly TRBD1 on 5 matching bases. Between the trimmed V and J ends, which lost 4 bases and 4 bases, there was a span of 17 bases. There are 15 residues in the CDR3. Germline CDR1 is SGHTS and CDR2 is YDEGEE. In nucleotides, the CDR3 is TGTGCCAGCAGCAGGATGCGGGGGGAACTCACTGAAGCTTTCTTT. It is translated as CASSRMRGELTEAFF.

This clonotype has just a few counts. The chain combines TRBV25-1 with TRBJ1-2, with TRBD1 as a possible D gene (5 bases). The V gene lost 7 bases and the J gene lost 6 bases, with 12 bases spanning the gap. In germline, CDR1 is MGHDK, CDR2 SYGVNS. This CDR3 has 12 amino acids. The DNA of the CDR3 is TGTGCCAGCACCGACGGGGGGAATGGCTACACCTTC. Amino acids: CASTDGGNGYTF.

The chain uses TRBV6-4 and TRBJ2-3; 10 nucleotides agree with TRBD2. CDR1 and CDR2 (germline): MRHNA, SNTAGT. The length of the CDR3 is 17 residues. V lost 1 base, J lost 4 bases, and 8 bases stayed unmatched. CDR3 sequence (DNA): TGTGCCAGCAGTGACTTGGCTAGCGGGGGCGGCGCAGATACGCAGTATTTT. It specifies CASSDLASGGGADTQYF.

This clonotype was counted a single time. This chain links TRBV12-3 or TRBV12-4 with TRBJ2-2; D is perhaps TRBD1 or TRBD2 (5 bases each). V gave up 7 bases and J gave up 4 bases, with 19 bases separating them. The CDR3 totals 16 residues. The DNA for the CDR3 is TGTGCCAGCACTATCGGGCAGGGAGCTCTCACCGGGGAGCTGTTTTTT. This translates into CASTIGQGALTGELFF.

The chain joins TRBV9 to TRBJ1-2; D gene unclear. V lost 0 bases and J 0 bases, leaving 6 bases between the germline ends. Germline V gene data show CDR1 as SGDLS and CDR2 as YYNGEE. The CDR3 has 14 residues. The CDR3 loop reads CASSVAGTNYGYTF. The CDR3 coding sequence is TGTGCCAGCAGCGTAGCGGGGACTAACTATGGCTACACCTTC.

This clonotype was detected only a few times. The chain uses TRBV6-1 and TRBJ1-2; D perhaps matches TRBD1 (6 bases). The CDR3 contains 13 residues. Germline V gene sequence: CDR1 MNHNS, CDR2 SASEGT. V was shortened by 7 bases and J by 7 bases, with 16 bases between the two germline ends. This CDR3 is CASTPEGGGGYTF. CDR3 DNA: TGTGCCAGCACCCCAGAGGGGGGTGGTGGCTACACCTTC.

A note on this clonotype: Because the CDR3 is missing its conserved closing phenylalanine or tryptophan, this is likely a read error. The J gene is TRBJ2-7, the V gene TRBV12-3 or TRBV12-4, with D possibly matching TRBD2 (6 bases). This CDR3 spans 14 amino acids. Trimming removed 4 bases at V and 3 bases at J, with 13 bases between. The chain's CDR3 is CASSSDGTFYEQYY. The CDR3 region has the DNA TGTGCCAGCAGTTCCGACGGGACTTTCTACGAGCAGTACTAC.

This chain uses TRBV14 with TRBJ1-2, with TRBD1 identical over 8 bases. V shed 3 bases, J shed 7 bases, and the junction held 13 bases outside the gene matches. The length of the CDR3 is 16 residues. Germline V lookup: CDR1 SGHDN, CDR2 FVKESK. The CDR3 is CASSHDRGIPLFGYTF. CDR3 nucleotide sequence: TGTGCCAGCAGCCACGACAGGGGAATTCCCTTATTTGGCTACACCTTC. Drawing the rest from reference TRBV14 and TRBJ1-2, the complete variable domain is EAGVTQFPSHSVIEKGQTVTLRCDPISGHDNLYWYRRVMGKEIKFLLHFVKESKQDESGMPNNRFLAERTGGTYSTLKVQPAELEDSGVYFCASSHDRGIPLFGYTFGSGTRLTVV.

This chain links TRBV10-3 with TRBJ2-3; D is uncertain. The CDR3 covers 14 residues. Germline V gives CDR1 ENHRY, CDR2 SYGVKD. Trimming took off 8 bases at V and 0 bases at J, with 12 bases between the two ends. In DNA form, the CDR3 reads TGTGCCATCGGAACAGCCTCTAGCACAGATACGCAGTATTTT. Its translation is CAIGTASSTDTQYF.

The chain is built from TRBV6-1 and TRBJ1-1, with D unresolved. The germline gives CDR1 MNHNS, CDR2 SASEGT. CDR3 length equals 13 residues. V was pared by 2 bases and J by 4 bases, with 8 bases between. The DNA of the CDR3 is TGTGCCAGCAGTGAATTGGGCTCCACTGAAGCTTTCTTT. Protein: CASSELGSTEAFF.

This chain connects TRBV19 to TRBJ1-2; 7 bases are a match to TRBD1. The CDR3 totals 15 residues. The V segment lost 5 bases and the J segment 1 base; nucleotides outside the gene matches: 7. Looked up from germline, CDR1 is LNHDA and CDR2 is SQIVND (reference sequence). CDR3 in amino acids: CASSGTDLINYGYTF. The CDR3 bases are TGTGCCAGTAGTGGGACAGACCTTATTAACTATGGCTACACCTTC.